The T cell receptor beta chain under discussion was sequenced for a study of response to subunit inactivated influenza vaccine. TCRdb reprocessed the RT-PCR reads via MiXCR and lists one record per CDR3 protein. The data show some 850,000 distinct CDR3 sequences, with less than 20% seen just once and about a tenth held by the top ten. This CDR3 contains 14 residues. Trimming removed 7 bases from V and 6 bases from J; junction bases left unmatched: 12. The V and J genes are TRBV12-3 or TRBV12-4 and TRBJ2-7, with 7 bases matching TRBD1. The sequencing used PBMCs from blood, collected 5 days after vaccination. The TCR sequence derives from a man aged 50 or older who received an inactivated influenza vaccine. CDR3 DNA sequence: TGTGCCAGCACCTTGGGGACAGCCCGCGGCGAGCAGTACTTC. Amino acid sequence: CASTLGTARGEQYF.